This TCR beta chain was captured in a study of blood T cell repertoires in COVID-19. About the study: The United States, Italy and Spain were the sources of the acute and convalescent COVID-19 samples.

J gave up 4 bases and V 5 bases, and 10 bases lay outside the gene matches. The germline V gene encodes CDR1 SEHNR and CDR2 FQNEAQ (reference sequence). The CDR3 contains 15 residues. TCRdb's copy holds only in-frame clones and misses some; the assay was immunoSEQ multiplex PCR. This repertoire shows approximately 200,000 clones, 80% to 85% found once; its top ten account for around 7%. Individuals aged roughly 18 to 95 years were recruited from 24 US areas. Sequencing was performed on PBMCs or T cells enriched from blood (not recorded which). This chain uses TRBV7-9 with TRBJ2-7; TRBD1 agrees at 8 bases. The source is a man aged 35-49 years who had recovered from COVID-19. The CDR3 spells CASSAQGATTYEQYF. DNA for the CDR3: TGTGCCAGCAGCGCGCAGGGGGCTACTACTTACGAGCAGTACTTC.